This record concerns one TCR beta chain sequence. The antigen remains unidentified. The data originate from a study of beta chain features in type 1 diabetes. The CDR3 has 16 amino acids. Germline V lookup: CDR1 LGHNA, CDR2 YNFKEQ. V lost 1 base, J lost 2 bases, and 13 bases lay in between. Expressed TCRB transcripts were sequenced because the entire RNA isolate underwent reverse transcription. Profiling relied on immunoSEQ multiplex PCR, and the TCRdb table lists in-frame clones only, not all of them. Found here are under 900,000 clones, 15% to 20% of them singletons; the top ten hold 0.023%. Findings of the study overall: PCR may have favored shorter templates equally in patients and controls. Within each of all four CD4+ subsets, Type 1 diabetes patients had TCRB CDR3s that were moderately but significantly shorter.

Sequenced: naive CD4+ T cells from blood. This TCR derives from a woman younger than 35 in good health. The chain recombines TRBV4-2 with TRBJ2-3; D gene unclear. CDR3 region: CASSQGRLKNTDTQYF. Here the CDR3 DNA reads TGTGCCAGCAGCCAAGGTCGGTTGAAGAACACAGATACGCAGTATTTT.